Listed here are 30 T cell receptor beta chains from one sample, sequenced in a study of shared clonotypes between healthy human individuals. TCRdb's copy holds only in-frame clones and misses some; the assay was immunoSEQ multiplex PCR. Of some 2.1 million clones listed, over 85% are singletons. The specimen sequenced was naive CD4+ T cells sorted from blood. The subset: CD45RA+ positively selected. The receptors shown here come from a man between 18 and 29 years old in good health.

The rearrangement joins TRBV19 to TRBJ1-2; 8 nucleotides match TRBD1. V lost 0 bases and J lost 8; bases outside the gene matches: 8. Germline lookup yields CDR1 LNHDA and CDR2 SQIVND (reference sequence). CDR3 length: 15 residues. The CDR3 reads CASSIEKQGAKGYTF. The CDR3 DNA follows: TGTGCCAGTAGTATAGAAAAGCAGGGGGCAAAAGGCTACACCTTC.

The sample holds one count of this clone. The chain combines TRBV11-2 with TRBJ2-1; D is tentatively TRBD1 or TRBD2 (6 bases each). CDR3 length: 16 amino acids. CDR1 is SGHAT and CDR2 is FQNNGV in the germline V gene. V lost 6 bases and J 0 bases, leaving 15 bases between the germline ends. CDR3 sequence reads: CASRFVGGVSYNEQFF. Here the CDR3 DNA reads TGTGCCAGCAGATTCGTCGGGGGCGTCTCCTACAATGAGCAGTTCTTC.

The chain combines TRBV30 with TRBJ2-7; D might be TRBD2 (5 bases). There are 15 residues in the CDR3. The V gene lost 1 base and the J gene lost 2 bases, with 15 bases spanning the gap. CDR1 is GTSNPN and CDR2 is SVGIG in the germline V gene (reference sequence). The CDR3 is CAWSERGPSAYEQYF. In DNA form, the CDR3 reads TGTGCCTGGAGTGAGCGAGGGCCATCAGCCTACGAGCAGTACTTC.

V usage is TRBV11-1 and J usage is TRBJ2-2; no clear D gene. The V and J ends lost 1 base and 1 base respectively, with 4 bases between them. CDR1 and CDR2 (germline): SGHAT, FQDESV (reference sequence). The CDR3 has 14 residues. This chain's CDR3 is CASSLVGNTGELFF. The DNA of the CDR3 is TGTGCCAGCAGCTTAGTAGGGAACACCGGGGAGCTGTTTTTT.

V gene TRBV5-1 combines with J gene TRBJ1-6, with 11 bases that match TRBD1. Germline V CDR1 and CDR2: SGHRS, YFSETQ. This CDR3 contains 15 residues. V shed 4 bases, J shed 9 bases, and the junction held 6 bases outside the gene matches. The chain's CDR3 is CASSPGTGGGSPLHF. The CDR3 DNA is TGCGCCAGCAGCCCCGGGACAGGGGGGGGTTCACCCCTCCACTTT. The whole variable domain, filled in from reference TRBV5-1 and TRBJ1-6, reads KAGVTQTPRYLIKTRGQQVTLSCSPISGHRSVSWYQQTPGQGLQFLFEYFSETQRNKGNFPGRFSGRQFSNSRSEMNVSTLELGDSALYLCASSPGTGGGSPLHFGNGTRLTVT.

The chain employs TRBV7-9 and TRBJ1-1; TRBD1 matches at 9 bases. V gave up 5 bases and J gave up 5 bases; unmatched junction bases: 3. The CDR3 has 13 residues. Germline CDR1 SEHNR, CDR2 FQNEAQ (reference sequence). The CDR3, as DNA: TGTGCCAGCAGCGGGACAGGGCCTACTGAAGCTTTCTTT. It is translated as CASSGTGPTEAFF.

The chain carries TRBV7-2 and TRBJ2-3; perhaps D is TRBD1 or TRBD2 (5 bases each). V was pared by 5 bases and J by 6 bases, with 21 bases between. This CDR3 contains 16 residues. Germline lookup yields CDR1 SGHTA and CDR2 FQGNSA. DNA of the CDR3: TGTGCCAGCAGCCTGCGCGGTTGGGGGAGACTGGATACGCAGTATTTT. Translation gives CASSLRGWGRLDTQYF.

This clone was observed once. This chain joins TRBV2 and TRBJ1-5; tentative D call: TRBD1 (6 bases). Germline V gives CDR1 SNHLY, CDR2 FYNNEI. The CDR3 covers 13 residues. Trimming removed 8 bases at V and 1 base at J, with 9 bases between. CDR3 nucleotides: TGTGCCAGCGGAGGGACAAGCAATCAGCCCCAGCATTTT. Translated: CASGGTSNQPQHF. The complete variable domain, with remaining parts taken from reference TRBV2 and TRBJ1-5, reads EPEVTQTPSHQVTQMGQEVILRCVPISNHLYFYWYRQILGQKVEFLVSFYNNEISEKSEIFDDQFSVERPDGSNFTLKIRSTKLEDSAMYFCASGGTSNQPQHFGDGTRLSIL.

Concerning this clone itself: Additional DNA sequences in this sample encode the identical CDR3. This CDR3 reads CASSPGNYGYTF. CDR3 in DNA: TGTGCCAGCTCCCCCGGGAACTATGGCTACACCTTC. The J gene is TRBJ1-2, the V gene TRBV6-5; D is uncertain. Trimming took 8 bases from V and 2 from J, leaving 9 bases between them. This CDR3 comprises 12 residues. Germline assignment: CDR1 MNHEY and CDR2 SVGAGI.

This chain joins TRBV5-1 and TRBJ2-7; tentative D call: TRBD1 (5 bases). Germline V gene data show CDR1 as SGHRS and CDR2 as YFSETQ. The CDR3 is made up of 18 amino acids. Trimming took off 0 bases at V and 4 bases at J, with 23 bases between the two ends. CDR3 loop: CASSLESSTFGRVYEQYF. DNA for the CDR3: TGCGCCAGCAGCTTGGAGTCGTCTACATTTGGCAGGGTTTACGAGCAGTACTTC.

This rearrangement joins TRBV15 to TRBJ1-2, with D hard to call. V was pared by 3 bases and J by 8 bases, with 10 bases between. Germline CDR1 and CDR2: LNHNV and YYDKDF (reference sequence). The CDR3 covers 12 residues. The CDR3 loop is CATSSQRQGYTF. CDR3 coding DNA: TGTGCCACCAGCAGCCAACGGCAGGGCTACACCTTC.

The gene calls are TRBV19 and TRBJ1-3, with D tentatively TRBD1 (5 bases). The V end lost 1 base, the J end lost 3 bases, and 10 bases lay between the germline ends. Germline V lookup: CDR1 LNHDA, CDR2 SQIVND (reference sequence). The CDR3 length is 15 residues. The CDR3 region has the DNA TGTGCCAGTAGTATAGTTGGGGCGCTTGGAAACACCATATATTTT. This translates into CASSIVGALGNTIYF.

J is TRBJ2-7 and V is TRBV11-2; TRBD1 matches at 9 bases. Germline-derived CDR1 and CDR2 are SGHAT and FQNNGV. The CDR3 runs to 14 residues. Trimming removed 6 bases from V and 6 bases from J; junction bases left unmatched: 9. CDR3: CASSYGTGMFEQYF. CDR3 nucleotides: TGTGCCAGCAGTTACGGGACAGGGATGTTCGAGCAGTACTTC.

The rearrangement links TRBV11-2 to TRBJ2-3; 7 positions agree with TRBD1. Germline CDR1 reads SGHAT; CDR2 reads FQNNGV. CDR3 length: 17 amino acids. V was clipped by 5 bases and J by 1 base; unmatched bases: 12. CDR3 bases: TGTGCCAGCAGCGTAGGGACAGCGCCTTCTGGCACAGATACGCAGTATTTT. As protein: CASSVGTAPSGTDTQYF.

The V call is TRBV6-1, the J call TRBJ1-2; 7 nucleotides line up with TRBD1. Germline lookup yields CDR1 MNHNS and CDR2 SASEGT. The J segment lost 4 bases and the V segment lost 6 bases, leaving 5 bases of the junction unmatched. This CDR3 contains 13 residues. In DNA, the CDR3 is TGTGCCAGCAGAAGAACAGGGGTCTATGGCTACACCTTC. Translated, it gives CASRRTGVYGYTF.

The V call is TRBV30, the J call TRBJ2-7; D is unclear. V was trimmed by 0 bases and J by 9 bases, leaving 9 bases between them. CDR3 length equals 11 residues. Per the germline V gene, CDR1 is GTSNPN and CDR2 is SVGIG (reference sequence). The CDR3 loop is CAWSVTAGQYF. The CDR3 DNA follows: TGTGCCTGGAGTGTAACGGCAGGGCAGTACTTC.

Points on this clone: Distinct nucleotide sequences in the sample also encode this CDR3. The chain carries TRBV6-6 and TRBJ2-1; 8 nucleotides agree with TRBD2. Germline CDR1 MNHNY, CDR2 SVGAGI (reference sequence). V lost 8 bases, J lost 4 bases, and 4 bases stayed unmatched. The CDR3 consists of 13 residues. The CDR3 region is CASSTSGYNEQFF. The CDR3, as DNA: TGTGCCAGCTCAACTAGCGGATACAATGAGCAGTTCTTC.

Concerning this clone itself: The sample contains more than one DNA sequence encoding this CDR3. The chain links TRBV2 to TRBJ2-5; D unclear. This CDR3 comprises 12 residues. The ends were cut back, 5 bases at V and 3 bases at J, with 7 bases in the middle. The germline CDR1 and CDR2 sequences are SNHLY and FYNNEI. This chain's CDR3 is CASSWTEETQYF. DNA for the CDR3: TGTGCCAGCAGTTGGACCGAAGAGACCCAGTACTTC.

The rearrangement uses TRBV9 and TRBJ2-3; a weak D match, TRBD1 (5 bases). The CDR3 consists of 13 residues. Trimming left V 0 bases short and J 6 bases short, with 8 bases between. The germline V gene encodes CDR1 SGDLS and CDR2 YYNGEE. CDR3 amino acids: CASSVEPGDTQYF. CDR3 nucleotide sequence: TGTGCCAGCAGCGTAGAACCAGGGGATACGCAGTATTTT. Filled out from reference TRBV9 and TRBJ2-3, the complete variable domain reads DSGVTQTPKHLITATGQRVTLRCSPRSGDLSVYWYQQSLDQGLQFLIQYYNGEERAKGNILERFSAQQFPDLHSELNLSSLELGDSALYFCASSVEPGDTQYFGPGTRLTVL.

This chain joins TRBV7-9 and TRBJ1-1; D not certain. Germline V gene sequence: CDR1 SEHNR, CDR2 FQNEAQ (reference sequence). Trimming pared 1 base from V and 0 bases from J, leaving 9 bases between. The CDR3 sequence is 15 residues long. In DNA, the CDR3 is TGTGCCAGCAGCTTAGAGGAGGGAATGAACACTGAAGCTTTCTTT. It specifies CASSLEEGMNTEAFF.

The V call is TRBV12-2, the J call TRBJ2-7; TRBD2, the table's D call, was not compared with the DNA. TRBV12-2 is marked as a pseudogene. The CDR3 runs 16 residues. Here the CDR3 reads CASRSEPTNSSYEQYF. For the CDR3, the DNA is TGTGCAAGTCGCTCAGAACCGACTAACAGCTCCTACGAGCAGTACTTC.

This chain links TRBV4-1 with TRBJ1-5, with 7 bases fitting TRBD1. This CDR3 is built from 16 residues. Germline V CDR1 and CDR2: MGHRA, YSYEKL. J was trimmed by 5 bases and V by 4 bases; bases with no gene match: 11. The CDR3 reads CASSPSPGDRYQPQHF. Here the CDR3 DNA reads TGCGCCAGCAGCCCAAGCCCCGGGGACAGATATCAGCCCCAGCATTTT.

The chain employs TRBV18 and TRBJ1-2, with a weak D call TRBD1 (6 bases). CDR1 is KGHSH and CDR2 is LQKENI in the germline V gene. V gave up 3 bases and J gave up 8 bases, with 19 bases separating them. The CDR3 sequence is 15 residues long. The CDR3 nucleotides read TGTGCCAGCTCACCTCCCCACAGGGTCCCAGCAGGCTACACCTTC. Amino acid sequence: CASSPPHRVPAGYTF.

The rearrangement links TRBV7-3 to TRBJ1-1; D gene unclear. The CDR3 is made up of 13 amino acids. CDR1 SGHTA and CDR2 FQGTGA come from the germline V gene. V gave up 1 base and J gave up 6 bases, with 9 bases separating them. The CDR3 reads CASSLIRSAEAFF. DNA for the CDR3: TGTGCCAGCAGCTTAATCAGGAGCGCTGAAGCTTTCTTT.

The CDR3 is CASRPGLAGLNEQFF. CDR3 sequence (DNA): TGTGCCAGCCGACCGGGACTAGCGGGCTTAAATGAGCAGTTCTTC. This sequence joins TRBV6-5 and TRBJ2-1, with 12 bases aligning to TRBD2. The J segment lost 7 bases and the V segment lost 8 bases, leaving 9 bases of the junction unmatched. The CDR3 consists of 15 residues. From germline, CDR1 is MNHEY and CDR2 SVGAGI.

The CDR3 region is CASSPYRLANRDEQFF. The CDR3 region has the DNA TGCGCCAGCAGCCCATACCGACTAGCAAATCGTGATGAGCAGTTCTTC. The chain joins TRBV5-1 to TRBJ2-1; 7 positions match TRBD2. The V gene end was trimmed by 4 bases and the J gene end by 8 bases; junction bases not matched to a gene: 15. The CDR3 runs to 16 residues. Per the germline V gene, CDR1 is SGHRS and CDR2 is YFSETQ.

This chain links TRBV11-2 with TRBJ2-7; D is uncertain. The germline V gene encodes CDR1 SGHAT and CDR2 FQNNGV. This CDR3 spans 15 amino acids. Trimming removed 2 bases from V and 2 bases from J, with 13 bases in between. This CDR3 reads CASSLFTALAYEQYF. The CDR3 DNA is TGTGCCAGCAGCTTATTTACAGCCCTCGCCTACGAGCAGTACTTC.

This rearrangement joins TRBV27 to TRBJ1-3, with D possibly being TRBD1 (6 bases). Trimming removed 3 bases at V and 2 bases at J, with 8 bases between. The CDR3 is made up of 14 amino acids. Germline V gene lookup returns CDR1 MNHEY and CDR2 SMNVEV (reference sequence). DNA of the CDR3: TGTGCCAGCAGTTTGCAGGGGACTGGAAACACCATATATTTT. It specifies CASSLQGTGNTIYF.

The rearrangement links TRBV4-1 to TRBJ1-3; TRBD1 agrees at 10 bases. V was clipped by 4 bases and J by 3 bases; unmatched bases: 9. CDR1 MGHRA and CDR2 YSYEKL come from the germline V gene. The CDR3 consists of 17 residues. For the CDR3, the DNA is TGCGCCAGCAGCCGGACCGGGACAGGGGTTGGTGGAAACACCATATATTTT. This translates into CASSRTGTGVGGNTIYF.

This clone was observed many times. The same CDR3 is also encoded by other DNA sequences in this sample. This chain uses TRBV27 with TRBJ1-1, with 9 bases matching TRBD1. The germline CDR1 and CDR2 sequences are MNHEY and SMNVEV (reference sequence). With V trimmed by 6 bases and J by 0 bases, 5 bases remained unmatched. This CDR3 region has 15 residues. This CDR3 is CASRPGTGLNTEAFF. CDR3 DNA sequence: TGTGCCAGCAGGCCTGGGACAGGGCTGAACACTGAAGCTTTCTTT.